The rows below give T cell receptor beta chains drawn from one sample of a study of vaccination and CD4 T cells after COVID-19. TCRdb re-called the PCR reads through MiXCR, storing one row per CDR3 protein. Counted here are approximately 20,000 distinct CDR3 sequences, about 61% occurring once; the ten biggest clones make up roughly 10%. No antigen has been assigned to these receptors. Sequences were obtained from CD4+ T cells from blood, cultured in vitro. The receptors stem from a human donor who had recovered from COVID-19. Each CDR3 is given with its conserved first and last residue. D genes are given only for firm matches. Clone sizes are given selectively: once, few, many, or a class where the clone is expanded.

v_gene: TRBV30; len: 12; abundance: NA; d_gene: NA; j_gene: TRBJ2-7; CDR3nt: TGTGCCTGGAGTCCCCACGGGAACGAGCAGTACTTC; CDR3aa: CAWSPHGNEQYF
v_gene: TRBV6-1; len: 15; abundance: NA; d_gene: NA; j_gene: TRBJ1-1; CDR3nt: TGTGCCAGCAGACCCCAGGGGCAGATGAACACTGAAGCTTTCTTT; CDR3aa: CASRPQGQMNTEAFF
v_gene: TRBV20-1; len: 15; abundance: few; d_gene: TRBD2; j_gene: TRBJ2-3; CDR3nt: TGCAGTGCTAGAGATCTCGGGAGGGTCACGGATACGCAGTATTTT; CDR3aa: CSARDLGRVTDTQYF
v_gene: TRBV20-1; len: 12; abundance: NA; d_gene: NA; j_gene: TRBJ1-1; CDR3nt: TGCAGTGCTAGAAGCCCCAACACTGAAGCTTTCTTT; CDR3aa: CSARSPNTEAFF
v_gene: TRBV7-2; len: 16; abundance: NA; d_gene: TRBD1; j_gene: TRBJ1-5; CDR3nt: TGTGCCAGCAGCCGGTTCGGACAGGCGATGAATCAGCCCCAGCATTTT; CDR3aa: CASSRFGQAMNQPQHF
v_gene: TRBV20-1; len: 15; abundance: few; d_gene: NA; j_gene: TRBJ1-6; CDR3nt: TGCAGTGCTATGACGGACACTACCGAAAATTCACCCCTCCACTTT; CDR3aa: CSAMTDTTENSPLHF
v_gene: TRBV6-2/TRBV6-3; len: 15; abundance: few; d_gene: NA; j_gene: TRBJ1-1; CDR3nt: TGTGCCAGCAGTTACTCGCACCGAGGCCCGGGTGAAGCTTTCTTT; CDR3aa: CASSYSHRGPGEAFF
v_gene: TRBV20-1; len: 11; abundance: NA; d_gene: NA; j_gene: TRBJ2-4; CDR3nt: TGCAGTGCTAGCGGGGAAAACATTCAGTACTTC; CDR3aa: CSASGENIQYF
v_gene: TRBV5-6; len: 15; abundance: NA; d_gene: TRBD1; j_gene: TRBJ2-1; CDR3nt: TGTGCCAGCAGTCTAACAGGGGTGTCCTACAATGAGCAGTTCTTC; CDR3aa: CASSLTGVSYNEQFF
v_gene: TRBV20-1; len: 14; abundance: NA; d_gene: NA; j_gene: TRBJ2-5; CDR3nt: TGCAGTGCTAGAGATCTCGCTGCCCAAGAGACCCAGTACTTC; CDR3aa: CSARDLAAQETQYF
v_gene: TRBV20-1; len: 14; abundance: NA; d_gene: NA; j_gene: TRBJ2-3; CDR3nt: TGCAGTGCTAGACCTGGCCGGGACATCGGTTCGCAGTATTTT; CDR3aa: CSARPGRDIGSQYF
v_gene: TRBV6-1; len: 15; abundance: once; d_gene: TRBD1; j_gene: TRBJ1-2; CDR3nt: TGTGCCAGCAGTAATCCACAGGGGGCGGTCTATGGCTACACCTTC; CDR3aa: CASSNPQGAVYGYTF
v_gene: TRBV6-2/TRBV6-3; len: 11; abundance: few; d_gene: NA; j_gene: TRBJ1-1; CDR3nt: TGTGCCAGCAGTGATATCGGTAGAGCTTTCTTT; CDR3aa: CASSDIGRAFF
v_gene: TRBV7-2; len: 15; abundance: NA; d_gene: NA; j_gene: TRBJ2-6; CDR3nt: TGTGCCAGCACCCAGTCCAGGGCTGGGGCCAACGTCCTGACTTTC; CDR3aa: CASTQSRAGANVLTF
v_gene: TRBV12-3/TRBV12-4; len: 11; abundance: NA; d_gene: NA; j_gene: TRBJ2-7; CDR3nt: TGTGCCAGCAGTTTGGAGAACGAGCAGTACTTC; CDR3aa: CASSLENEQYF
v_gene: TRBV19; len: 15; abundance: NA; d_gene: NA; j_gene: TRBJ2-2; CDR3nt: TGTGCCACCTCGGAGGGGTGGGAGCTTACCGGGGAGCTGTTTTTT; CDR3aa: CATSEGWELTGELFF
v_gene: TRBV20-1; len: 13; abundance: few; d_gene: NA; j_gene: TRBJ1-1; CDR3nt: TGCAGTGCCAGAGCCACGGCGAACACTGAAGCTTTCTTT; CDR3aa: CSARATANTEAFF
v_gene: TRBV12-3/TRBV12-4; len: 13; abundance: NA; d_gene: NA; j_gene: TRBJ1-2; CDR3nt: TGTGCCAGCAGCCCGGGGTTGAGCTATGGCTACACCTTC; CDR3aa: CASSPGLSYGYTF
v_gene: TRBV2; len: 12; abundance: NA; d_gene: NA; j_gene: TRBJ2-7; CDR3nt: TGTGCCAGCACCCGTTTCTCCTACGAGCAGTACTTC; CDR3aa: CASTRFSYEQYF
v_gene: TRBV20-1; len: 14; abundance: NA; d_gene: NA; j_gene: TRBJ1-2; CDR3nt: TGCAGTGCTAGGGCCACACAGGGAGTGGGTGGCTACACCTTC; CDR3aa: CSARATQGVGGYTF
v_gene: TRBV19; len: 15; abundance: NA; d_gene: NA; j_gene: TRBJ2-6; CDR3nt: TGTGCCAGTAGTATTCTGGGCTCTGGGGCCAACGTCCTGACTTTC; CDR3aa: CASSILGSGANVLTF
v_gene: TRBV2; len: 14; abundance: NA; d_gene: NA; j_gene: TRBJ1-6; CDR3nt: TGTGCCAGCAGTGGCAGGGTGGGCAATTCACCCCTCCACTTT; CDR3aa: CASSGRVGNSPLHF
v_gene: TRBV27; len: 17; abundance: NA; d_gene: TRBD1; j_gene: TRBJ1-5; CDR3nt: TGTGCCAGCAGTTTATACCAAACAGGGGGAAGAAATCAGCCCCAGCATTTT; CDR3aa: CASSLYQTGGRNQPQHF
v_gene: TRBV20-1; len: 15; abundance: NA; d_gene: NA; j_gene: TRBJ1-1; CDR3nt: TGCAGTGCTAGCCCCTACACGGGGGTGAACACTGAAGCTTTCTTT; CDR3aa: CSASPYTGVNTEAFF
v_gene: TRBV18; len: 13; abundance: NA; d_gene: NA; j_gene: TRBJ1-1; CDR3nt: TGTGCCAGCTCACCACTCCAGAACACTGAAGCTTTCTTT; CDR3aa: CASSPLQNTEAFF
v_gene: TRBV10-3; len: 13; abundance: NA; d_gene: NA; j_gene: TRBJ1-5; CDR3nt: TGTGCCATCAGAGATGGGTTCGGTCAGCCCCAGCATTTT; CDR3aa: CAIRDGFGQPQHF
v_gene: TRBV10-3; len: 15; abundance: NA; d_gene: NA; j_gene: TRBJ1-5; CDR3nt: TGTGCCATCAGGGAAGGGGGTACCAGCAATCAGCCCCAGCATTTT; CDR3aa: CAIREGGTSNQPQHF
v_gene: TRBV6-1; len: 15; abundance: once; d_gene: NA; j_gene: TRBJ2-5; CDR3nt: TGTGCCAGTTTTTTCCGCCTCAACTGGGGAGAGACCCAGTACTTC; CDR3aa: CASFFRLNWGETQYF
v_gene: TRBV20-1; len: 14; abundance: NA; d_gene: TRBD1; j_gene: TRBJ1-3; CDR3nt: TGCAGTGCAAACCGGGACAGGGAGGGCAACACCATATATTTT; CDR3aa: CSANRDREGNTIYF
v_gene: TRBV6-5; len: 18; abundance: NA; d_gene: TRBD2; j_gene: TRBJ2-1; CDR3nt: TGTGCCAGCAGTTACTACGGGAAGCGGGGGGCCTCCTACAATGAGCAGTTCTTC; CDR3aa: CASSYYGKRGASYNEQFF
v_gene: TRBV6-1; len: 13; abundance: few; d_gene: NA; j_gene: TRBJ1-1; CDR3nt: TGTGCCAGCAGTGGACAGAGGAACACTGAAGCTTTCTTT; CDR3aa: CASSGQRNTEAFF
v_gene: TRBV19; len: 13; abundance: few; d_gene: NA; j_gene: TRBJ1-5; CDR3nt: TGTGCCAGTAGTCAGGGGAGGGAACAGCCCCAGCATTTT; CDR3aa: CASSQGREQPQHF
v_gene: TRBV7-2; len: 13; abundance: few; d_gene: NA; j_gene: TRBJ2-5; CDR3nt: TGTGCCAGCAGCCAAGATCGGGAAGAGACCCAGTACTTC; CDR3aa: CASSQDREETQYF
v_gene: TRBV20-1; len: 14; abundance: NA; d_gene: NA; j_gene: TRBJ2-1; CDR3nt: TGCAGTGCTAGAGTCCTCCAGGGTAGGTATGAGCAGTTCTTC; CDR3aa: CSARVLQGRYEQFF